This T cell receptor (beta chain) emerged from a study of blood T cell repertoires in COVID-19. Across the study: T cells, B-cell-depleted T cells, or PBMCs provided the cDNA or gDNA that served as material.

The V gene's germline CDR1 is MNHEY and CDR2 SVGAGI. The CDR3 spans 14 residues. With 6 bases clipped from V and 15 bases from J, the junction kept 8 bases outside the gene matches. Method: immunoSEQ multiplex PCR; TCRdb's copy keeps in-frame clones and lacks some. The sample holds some 160,000 clones, 75% to 85% seen once. The TCR sequence derives from a man aged 55 to 70 with acute or convalescent COVID-19. This rearrangement joins TRBV6-5 to TRBJ2-1; TRBD2 agrees at 16 bases. Specimen: peripheral blood. CDR3 DNA sequence: TGTGCCAGCAGAGCGGGACTAGCGGGAGGGGCCCCGTTCTTC. This translates into CASRAGLAGGAPFF.